Following are 9 T cell receptor beta chains from one sample sequenced in a study of control samples from healthy donors and cancer patients. Assay: immunoSEQ multiplex PCR; the TCRdb copy retains only in-frame clones and omits some. The table records more than 65,000 clones, more than 80% of them present only once. Sequenced material: blood. The receptors were gathered from a man between 60 and 70 years old in good health.

This clone was counted a few times. The genes are TRBV9 and TRBJ2-5; D is possibly TRBD2 (5 bases). This CDR3 spans 15 amino acids. Germline V CDR1 and CDR2: SGDLS, YYNGEE. V lost 4 bases and J lost 1, with 14 bases in between. The CDR3 bases are TGTGCCAGCAGCCCCGTGGGAGAGACCCAAGAGACCCAGTACTTC. Translation gives CASSPVGETQETQYF.

V is TRBV7-2 and J is TRBJ2-5, with D unclear. Germline V gene data show CDR1 as SGHTA and CDR2 as FQGNSA. V lost 4 bases, J lost 4 bases, and 16 bases lay in between. This CDR3 is built from 15 residues. The CDR3 loop reads CASSSTRSRGETQYF. CDR3 DNA sequence: TGTGCCAGCAGCTCGACCAGGTCAAGAGGAGAGACCCAGTACTTC.

This sequence joins TRBV14 and TRBJ1-2; 8 positions agree with TRBD1. The V and J ends lost 4 bases and 8 bases, in that order; junction bases with no gene match: 6. Germline V CDR1 and CDR2: SGHDN, FVKESK. The CDR3 length is 13 residues. The CDR3 region has the DNA TGTGCCAGCAGCCCCGGACAGGGATGGGGCTACACCTTC. This encodes CASSPGQGWGYTF. The full variable domain, completed using reference TRBV14 and TRBJ1-2, is EAGVTQFPSHSVIEKGQTVTLRCDPISGHDNLYWYRRVMGKEIKFLLHFVKESKQDESGMPNNRFLAERTGGTYSTLKVQPAELEDSGVYFCASSPGQGWGYTFGSGTRLTVV.

The DNA for the CDR3 is TGTGCCAGTAGTATGGGGACAGTACTTCAAGAGACCCAGTACTTC. This sequence encodes CASSMGTVLQETQYF. The chain uses TRBV19 and TRBJ2-5; 7 nucleotides agree with TRBD1. Germline assignment: CDR1 LNHDA and CDR2 SQIVND (reference sequence). V gave up 3 bases and J gave up 2 bases; unmatched junction bases: 6. CDR3 length: 15 amino acids.

This chain uses TRBV11-2 with TRBJ2-7, with a possible D match to TRBD1 (5 bases). Looked up from germline, CDR1 is SGHAT and CDR2 is FQNNGV. V was cut by 0 bases and J by 5 bases, with 8 bases left in between. The CDR3 loop spans 13 amino acids. The CDR3: CASSLDQGNEQYF. The CDR3 bases are TGTGCCAGCAGCTTAGATCAGGGTAACGAGCAGTACTTC.

The V gene is TRBV5-8, the J gene TRBJ2-1, with TRBD2 matching over 12 bases. Germline CDR1 is SGHTS and CDR2 is YDEGEE. J was trimmed by 7 bases and V by 0 bases; bases with no gene match: 2. This CDR3 is 15 amino acids long. The CDR3, as DNA: TGTGCCAGCAGCTTGGGAACTAGCGGGAGGAATGAGCAGTTCTTC. This translates into CASSLGTSGRNEQFF.

A few counts support this clone. The V gene is TRBV19, the J gene TRBJ2-3; 12 bases align to TRBD2. CDR1 and CDR2 (germline): LNHDA, SQIVND (reference sequence). There are 17 residues in the CDR3. Trimming removed 5 bases from V and 0 bases from J; junction bases left unmatched: 6. The DNA for the CDR3 is TGTGCCAGTAGTGCGACTAGCGGGAGACGGAGCACAGATACGCAGTATTTT. Its protein product is CASSATSGRRSTDTQYF.

V gene TRBV14 combines with J gene TRBJ2-7; D is unclear. This CDR3 has 14 residues. CDR1 is SGHDN and CDR2 is FVKESK in the germline V gene. V gave up 3 bases and J gave up 5 bases, with 14 bases separating them. This chain's CDR3 is CASSHKYLVDEQYF. The DNA of the CDR3 is TGTGCCAGCAGCCATAAATACCTCGTGGACGAGCAGTACTTC.

The rearrangement joins TRBV30 to TRBJ2-5; D uncertain. V lost 1 base and J 3 bases, leaving 6 bases between the germline ends. The CDR3 has 12 residues. In germline, CDR1 is GTSNPN, CDR2 SVGIG (reference sequence). The CDR3 here is CAWSGTKETQYF. The CDR3 DNA reads as TGTGCCTGGAGTGGGACGAAAGAGACCCAGTACTTC.